What follows are 26 T cell receptor beta chains derived from one specimen sequenced in a study of control samples from healthy donors and cancer patients. Clones were read by immunoSEQ multiplex PCR, and TCRdb kept only the in-frame ones, dropping some. The sample records 100,000 or so clones, 75% to 85% being singletons. Sequencing was performed on blood. All receptors derive from a woman in her 30s in good health.

This chain joins TRBV12-3 or TRBV12-4 and TRBJ1-2, with a possible D match to TRBD1 (5 bases). This CDR3 has 12 residues. V was trimmed by 7 bases and J by 11 bases, leaving 17 bases between them. CDR3 amino acids: CASNWDVRLYTF. CDR3 DNA: TGTGCCAGCAACTGGGACGTCCGTCTGTACACCTTC.

As to this clone: The germline gene is not matched at one end of the junction; a read error may be the cause. The chain joins TRBV2 to TRBJ1-3; perhaps TRBD1 as D (5 bases). The germline V gene encodes CDR1 SNHLY and CDR2 FYNNEI. The CDR3 totals 14 residues. The CDR3 DNA is TGTGCCAGCAGCGAAGGGGCGGCTGGAAACACCATATATTTT. Translated: CASSEGAAGNTIYF.

The chain uses TRBV6-1 and TRBJ2-3, with 7 bases fitting TRBD2. V lost 1 base and J lost 1; bases outside the gene matches: 2. The CDR3 sequence is 15 residues long. Per germline, CDR1 MNHNS and CDR2 SASEGT. The chain's CDR3 is CASSEEAGGTDTQYF. The CDR3 DNA sequence: TGTGCCAGCAGTGAAGAGGCGGGGGGCACAGATACGCAGTATTTT.

This sequence joins TRBV12-1 and TRBJ1-6. TRBV12-1 is a documented pseudogene. The CDR3 is made up of 15 amino acids. In DNA, the CDR3 is TGTGCCAGCAGCCCACCGGGTCCTTATAATTCACCCCTCCACTTT. It translates to CASSPPGPYNSPLHF.

The gene calls are TRBV11-3 and TRBJ2-2, with D perhaps matching TRBD1 or TRBD2 (6 bases each). CDR3 length equals 15 residues. The ends were cut back, 4 bases at V and 4 bases at J, with 13 bases in the middle. From germline, CDR1 is SGHNT and CDR2 YENEEA. The CDR3 DNA follows: TGTGCCAGCAGCTCAGCAGGAGGGGGCACCGGGGAGCTGTTTTTT. It encodes CASSSAGGGTGELFF.

The J gene is TRBJ2-2, the V gene TRBV11-2, with D perhaps TRBD2 (6 bases). CDR3 length: 17 residues. Germline V CDR1 and CDR2: SGHAT, FQNNGV. V was cut by 5 bases and J by 0 bases, with 16 bases left in between. This chain's CDR3 is CASSVGDWRTNTGELFF. For the CDR3, the DNA is TGTGCCAGCAGCGTGGGGGACTGGAGAACGAACACCGGGGAGCTGTTTTTT.

This sequence joins TRBV5-4 and TRBJ2-3; 10 nucleotides agree with TRBD1. Germline CDR1 reads SGHNT; CDR2 reads YYREEE (reference sequence). The ends lost 7 bases at V and 5 bases at J; junction bases unmatched: 13. CDR3 size: 16 residues. Written as DNA, the CDR3 is TGTGCCAGCCTTGACACTGACAGGGGGCTCGTAGATACGCAGTATTTT. This translates into CASLDTDRGLVDTQYF.

The chain is built from TRBV9 and TRBJ2-5; D possibly uses TRBD1 or TRBD2 (6 bases each). This CDR3 has 16 residues. V was shortened by 0 bases and J by 5 bases, with 17 bases between the two germline ends. Germline-derived CDR1 and CDR2 are SGDLS and YYNGEE. In nucleotides, the CDR3 is TGTGCCAGCAGCGTAGATGACGGGGGCAGATGGGAGACCCAGTACTTC. Residues: CASSVDDGGRWETQYF. The full variable domain, with the rest looked up from reference TRBV9 and TRBJ2-5, is DSGVTQTPKHLITATGQRVTLRCSPRSGDLSVYWYQQSLDQGLQFLIQYYNGEERAKGNILERFSAQQFPDLHSELNLSSLELGDSALYFCASSVDDGGRWETQYFGPGTRLLVL.

This sequence joins TRBV14 and TRBJ2-7, with D maybe TRBD1 (6 bases). The V end lost 3 bases, the J end lost 5 bases, and 17 bases lay between the germline ends. CDR1 and CDR2 (germline): SGHDN, FVKESK. This CDR3 region has 15 residues. Here the CDR3 reads CASSHVGAGAHEQYF. The CDR3 DNA sequence: TGTGCCAGCAGCCACGTTGGGGCAGGGGCCCACGAGCAGTACTTC.

The count of this clone is one. The rearrangement uses TRBV7-2 and TRBJ2-7; D is possibly TRBD1 (6 bases). The CDR3 consists of 13 residues. The germline CDR1 and CDR2 sequences are SGHTA and FQGNSA. Trimming cost V 5 bases and J 5 bases, with 13 bases left between them. CDR3 region: CASSVTGNHEQYF. CDR3 DNA: TGTGCCAGCAGCGTAACAGGGAACCACGAGCAGTACTTC.

CDR3 nucleotide sequence: TGTGCCAGCAGCTTTGACGGACAGATTTACTATGGCTACACCTTC. Its translation: CASSFDGQIYYGYTF. V and J are TRBV5-6 and TRBJ1-2; a possible D gene is TRBD1 (6 bases). V lost 2 bases to trimming and J lost 3 bases, with 14 bases between them. The CDR3 extends over 15 amino acids. The germline V gene encodes CDR1 SGHDT and CDR2 YYEEEE.

J is TRBJ2-2 and V is TRBV7-8, with D tentatively TRBD1 or TRBD2 (6 bases each). Germline loops: CDR1 SGHVS, CDR2 FQNEAQ. The germline V and J ends were trimmed by 5 bases and 8 bases, with 18 bases remaining between them. The CDR3 length is 15 residues. CDR3 region: CASSPSGATTGELFF. CDR3 nucleotide sequence: TGTGCCAGCAGCCCTTCGGGGGCGACCACTGGGGAGCTGTTTTTT. The full variable domain, its missing parts supplied by reference TRBV7-8 and TRBJ2-2, is GAGVSQSPRYKVAKRGQDVALRCDPISGHVSLFWYQQALGQGPEFLTYFQNEAQLDKSGLPSDRFFAERPEGSVSTLKIQRTQQEDSAVYLCASSPSGATTGELFFGEGSRLTVL.

The chain employs TRBV2 and TRBJ1-5; possibly TRBD1 for D (6 bases). The CDR3 is 14 residues long. The germline CDR1 and CDR2 sequences are SNHLY and FYNNEI. Trimming stripped 6 bases from V and 6 bases from J, with 15 bases between. The CDR3 DNA reads TGTGCCAGCAGCGGGGGGCAGGTCGGTCAGCCCCAGCATTTT. This translates into CASSGGQVGQPQHF.

This clone has a single count. This sequence joins TRBV5-1 and TRBJ1-2; weak D call: TRBD1 (5 bases). Deletions cut 0 bases from V and 4 bases from J, with 13 bases between. Germline V gene sequence: CDR1 SGHRS, CDR2 YFSETQ. The CDR3 contains 15 residues. The CDR3 nucleotides are TGCGCCAGCAGCTTGGACGCAGGGTTCGGCTATGGCTACACCTTC. Translated: CASSLDAGFGYGYTF.

The genes are TRBV5-6 and TRBJ2-3, with D possibly called TRBD1 or TRBD2 (6 bases each). The length of the CDR3 is 14 residues. Germline V CDR1 and CDR2: SGHDT, YYEEEE. V shed 2 bases and J shed 4 bases, with 11 bases lying between them. CDR3 residues: CASSFPGAPDTQYF. In nucleotides, the CDR3 is TGTGCCAGCAGCTTTCCGGGGGCTCCAGATACGCAGTATTTT.

The chain joins TRBV6-8 to TRBJ2-4, with D tentatively TRBD1 (5 bases). This CDR3 is built from 14 residues. Germline V CDR1 and CDR2: MNHGY, SAAAGT. Trimming took off 6 bases at V and 2 bases at J, with 11 bases between the two ends. The CDR3 nucleotides are TGTGCCAGCAGGCCCAGGGTATCCAAAAACATTCAGTACTTC. Its protein is CASRPRVSKNIQYF.

Regarding this clone: Compared with germline, one end of the junction differs, possibly owing to a read error. The sample has other DNA sequences that encode this CDR3 too. The V gene is TRBV7-3, the J gene TRBJ2-5; D is perhaps TRBD1 or TRBD2 (5 bases each). The CDR3 runs 15 residues. Looked up from germline, CDR1 is SGHTA and CDR2 is FQGTGA. In DNA, the CDR3 is TGTGCCAGCAGCTTCGGGGTCGAGGGGCAAGAGACCCAATACTTC. Translation gives CASSFGVEGQETQYF.

The rearrangement joins TRBV3-1 (or the pseudogene TRBV3-2) to TRBJ1-5; D gene uncertain. The CDR3 covers 17 residues. Looked up from germline, CDR1 is LGHDT and CDR2 is YNNKEL (reference sequence). The V gene lost 0 bases and the J gene lost 2 bases, with 14 bases spanning the gap. The CDR3 DNA sequence: TGTGCCAGCAGCCAAGATTCCCCCCGACGGGGCAATCAGCCCCAGCATTTT. It yields the protein CASSQDSPRRGNQPQHF.

The rearrangement links TRBV10-3 to TRBJ1-1; D call uncertain. Germline V lookup: CDR1 ENHRY, CDR2 SYGVKD. V was clipped by 6 bases and J by 0 bases, with 8 bases between them. This CDR3 contains 13 residues. CDR3 in DNA: TGTGCCATCAGGCCCCTCGTGAACACTGAAGCTTTCTTT. The encoded protein is CAIRPLVNTEAFF.

The chain has TRBV12-3 or TRBV12-4 and TRBJ1-1; D gene uncertain. V lost 1 base and J lost 11, with 11 bases in between. The CDR3 extends over 12 amino acids. The CDR3 nucleotides are TGTGCCAGCAGTTTAGTGAGGTCGGGTGCTTTCTTT. It encodes CASSLVRSGAFF.

The chain carries TRBV9 and TRBJ1-1; tentative D call: TRBD1 (5 bases). The CDR3 loop spans 14 amino acids. From germline, CDR1 is SGDLS and CDR2 YYNGEE. Trimming shortened V by 0 bases and J by 4 bases, and 10 bases separated the two germline ends. The CDR3 DNA follows: TGTGCCAGCAGCGTAGTGGGGGTAAGCACTGAAGCTTTCTTT. This codes for CASSVVGVSTEAFF.

This chain joins TRBV5-6 and TRBJ2-7, with D maybe TRBD2 (6 bases). Trimming cost V 3 bases and J 6 bases, with 19 bases left between them. Germline-derived CDR1 and CDR2 are SGHDT and YYEEEE. CDR3 length: 15 residues. The CDR3 DNA reads as TGTGCCAGCAGCTGGCGGGGCCGGAAGTTTGCCGAGCAGTACTTC. It yields the protein CASSWRGRKFAEQYF.

This clone was seen only once. The chain combines TRBV6-5 with TRBJ2-1; 7 nucleotides agree with TRBD1. CDR1 and CDR2 from the germline V gene are MNHEY and SVGAGI. This CDR3 is built from 14 residues. Trimming removed 4 bases from V and 3 bases from J; junction bases left unmatched: 3. The CDR3 sequence is CASSLGQVYNEQFF. CDR3 sequence (DNA): TGTGCCAGCAGTTTAGGACAGGTCTACAATGAGCAGTTCTTC.

This sequence joins TRBV30 and TRBJ1-5, with no clear D. Germline assignment: CDR1 GTSNPN and CDR2 SVGIG (reference sequence). This CDR3 has 13 residues. Trimming removed 2 bases at V and 2 bases at J, with 7 bases between. The CDR3 bases are TGTGCCTGGAGTAAGGACGGCAATCAGCCCCAGCATTTT. Translated: CAWSKDGNQPQHF.

The V call is TRBV24-1, the J call TRBJ1-1; no clear D. The V end lost 6 bases, the J end lost 6 bases, and 22 bases lay between the germline ends. Germline lookup yields CDR1 KGHDR and CDR2 SFDVKD. This CDR3 spans 16 amino acids. The CDR3 is CATSPDIAAPEPEAFF. The CDR3 nucleotides are TGTGCCACCAGTCCGGATATTGCAGCCCCAGAACCTGAAGCTTTCTTT.

V usage is TRBV6-5 and J usage is TRBJ2-1, with D unresolved. Looked up from germline, CDR1 is MNHEY and CDR2 is SVGAGI. Between the trimmed V and J ends, which lost 8 bases and 8 bases, there was a span of 7 bases. The CDR3 is made up of 10 amino acids. CDR3 amino acids: CASGTYEQFF. Here the CDR3 DNA reads TGTGCCAGCGGAACTTATGAGCAGTTCTTC.